This T cell receptor (beta chain) was identified during a study of T cells in localized non-small cell lung cancer. Study results and limitations: Adjacent lung exhibited a median of about 57 among the 100 most abundant tumor clones. Clonality of T cells reached its maximum in uninvolved adjacent lung, surpassing tumor. Heterogeneity within the tumor remains possible, as just one region underwent sequencing. A higher density of T cells in blood coincided with extended overall survival.

Trimming removed 3 bases from V and 1 base from J; junction bases left unmatched: 3. This CDR3 is 17 amino acids long. CDR1 is SGHTA, CDR2 FQGNSA, per germline. The table came from immunoSEQ multiplex PCR; TCRdb's copy has only in-frame clones and leaves some out. The sample has approximately 76,000 clones, approximately 80% seen once. A single count supports this clone. Antigen specificity is unknown. The TCR originated in a female donor of 60 years or more with stage I lung adenocarcinoma. The chain links TRBV7-2 to TRBJ2-6; TRBD2 agrees at 10 bases. The sequenced sample was peripheral blood, obtained before any cancer treatment. The CDR3 nucleotides are TGTGCCAGCAGCTTCTTAGCGGGGGGATCTGGGGCCAACGTCCTGACTTTC. Translation gives CASSFLAGGSGANVLTF.